The source of this T cell receptor beta chain is a study of blood T cell repertoires in COVID-19. Original handling: Reference gene primer amplification yielded estimated nucleated cell counts. The method was immunoSEQ multiplex PCR; TCRdb's version includes in-frame clones alone and lacks a portion of them. Clone size and the V and J calls come from that table; the DNA yielded D and trimming. The sample has approximately 300,000 clones; 87% are singletons. Germline loops: CDR1 LNHDA, CDR2 SQIVND (reference sequence). V lost 6 bases and J 0 bases, leaving 15 bases between the germline ends. CDR3 length: 17 residues. Cohorts were assigned according to the clinical history that participants reported. Donors in Cohort 3 counted as recovered after two negative PCRs, clearance, or symptom resolution.

What was sequenced was PBMCs or T cells enriched from blood (not recorded which). The V and J genes are TRBV19 and TRBJ1-6; D is unclear. The source of this sequence is a woman aged 25 to 39 who had recovered from COVID-19. CDR3 coding DNA: TGTGCCAGTAGGCCCCCCCAACGGAGCTCCTATAATTCACCCCTCCACTTT. It encodes CASRPPQRSSYNSPLHF.